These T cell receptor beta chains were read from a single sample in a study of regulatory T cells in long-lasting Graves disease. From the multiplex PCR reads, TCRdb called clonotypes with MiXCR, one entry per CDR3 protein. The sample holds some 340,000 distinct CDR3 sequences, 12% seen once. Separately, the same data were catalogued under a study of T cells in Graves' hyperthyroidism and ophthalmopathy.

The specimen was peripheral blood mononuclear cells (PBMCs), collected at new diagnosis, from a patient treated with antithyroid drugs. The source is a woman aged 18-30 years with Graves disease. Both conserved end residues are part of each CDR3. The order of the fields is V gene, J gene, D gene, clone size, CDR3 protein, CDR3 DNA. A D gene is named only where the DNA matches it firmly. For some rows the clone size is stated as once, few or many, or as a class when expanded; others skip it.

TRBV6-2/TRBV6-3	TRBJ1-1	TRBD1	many	CASSWIRDRGLSWAEAFF	TGTGCCAGCAGTTGGATCCGGGACAGGGGGCTTTCTTGGGCTGAAGCTTTCTTT
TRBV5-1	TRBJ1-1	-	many	CASSPPGQANTEAFF	TGCGCCAGCAGCCCCCCAGGGCAGGCGAACACTGAAGCTTTCTTT
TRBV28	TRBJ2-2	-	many	CASSFPPSGDTGELFF	TGTGCCAGCAGTTTCCCCCCGTCGGGAGACACCGGGGAGCTGTTTTTT
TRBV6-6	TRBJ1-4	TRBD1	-	CASSIERGGRNEKLFF	TGTGCCAGCAGTATCGAGAGAGGGGGCCGTAATGAAAAACTGTTTTTT
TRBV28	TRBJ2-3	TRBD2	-	CASSGLAGWDTQYF	TGTGCCAGCAGCGGACTAGCGGGATGGGATACGCAGTATTTT
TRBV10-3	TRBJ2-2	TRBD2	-	CAISAPSGRNTGELFF	TGTGCCATCAGTGCCCCAAGCGGGAGAAACACCGGGGAGCTGTTTTTT
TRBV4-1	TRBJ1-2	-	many	CASSQATFRRGFPYGYTF	TGCGCCAGCAGCCAGGCTACTTTCCGAAGGGGGTTCCCCTATGGCTACACCTTC
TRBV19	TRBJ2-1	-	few	CASSMRDGAPYNEQFF	TGTGCCAGTAGTATGAGGGATGGGGCCCCCTACAATGAGCAGTTCTTC
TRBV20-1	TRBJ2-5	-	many	CSARDKTGGTQYF	TGCAGTGCTAGAGATAAAACCGGGGGGACCCAGTACTTC
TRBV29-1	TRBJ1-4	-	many	CSVSTSGLNEKLFF	TGCAGCGTGTCTACCTCGGGCCTTAATGAAAAACTGTTTTTT
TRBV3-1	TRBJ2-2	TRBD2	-	CASSQGLAGVGTGELFF	TGTGCCAGCAGCCAGGGACTAGCGGGAGTAGGTACCGGGGAGCTGTTTTTT
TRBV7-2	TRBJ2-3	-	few	CASSFFLAQPTDTQYF	TGTGCCAGCAGCTTTTTCCTAGCGCAACCCACAGATACGCAGTATTTT
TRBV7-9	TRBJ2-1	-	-	CASSFQPGVAIEQFF	TGTGCCAGCAGCTTTCAACCAGGGGTGGCAATCGAGCAGTTCTTC
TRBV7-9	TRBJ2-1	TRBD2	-	CASSLTSGGNDEQFF	TGTGCCAGCAGCCTCACTAGCGGGGGCAACGATGAGCAGTTCTTC
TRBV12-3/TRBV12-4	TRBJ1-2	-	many	CASSLFRGRRGYTF	TGTGCCAGCAGTCTCTTTCGGGGAAGGAGAGGCTACACCTTC
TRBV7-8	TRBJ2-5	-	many	CASSLARGDQETQYF	TGTGCCAGCAGCTTAGCGAGAGGGGACCAAGAGACCCAGTACTTC
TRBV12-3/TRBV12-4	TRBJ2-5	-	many	CASSTGRGETQYF	TGTGCCAGCAGTACGGGACGCGGGGAGACCCAGTACTTC
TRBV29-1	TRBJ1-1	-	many	CSVALQKNTEAFF	TGCAGCGTGGCATTACAGAAGAACACTGAAGCTTTCTTT
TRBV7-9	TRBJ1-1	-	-	CASSTRTVSGTEAFF	TGTGCCAGCAGCACCCGGACAGTCAGTGGGACTGAAGCTTTCTTT
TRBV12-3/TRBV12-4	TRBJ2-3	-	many	CASTWGRGTDTQYF	TGTGCCAGCACCTGGGGCAGGGGCACAGATACGCAGTATTTT
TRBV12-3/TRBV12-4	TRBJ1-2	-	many	CASSPRRLYGYTF	TGTGCCAGCAGTCCCCGACGGCTCTATGGCTACACCTTC
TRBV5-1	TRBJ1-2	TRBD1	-	CASSLLEGAGVGYTF	TGCGCCAGCAGCTTGTTGGAGGGGGCAGGAGTCGGCTACACCTTC
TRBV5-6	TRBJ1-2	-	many	CASSLYGSLYGYTF	TGTGCCAGCAGCTTGTACGGATCCCTCTATGGCTACACCTTC
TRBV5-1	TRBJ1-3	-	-	CASSMLSGNTIYF	TGCGCCAGCAGCATGCTCTCTGGAAACACCATATATTTT
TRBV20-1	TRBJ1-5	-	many	CSARFGQPQHF	TGCAGTGCTAGATTCGGTCAGCCCCAGCATTTT
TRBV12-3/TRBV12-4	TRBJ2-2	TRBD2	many	CASSLRGTSGTGELFF	TGTGCCAGCAGTTTAAGGGGGACTAGCGGTACCGGGGAGCTGTTTTTT
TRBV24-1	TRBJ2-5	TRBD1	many	CATSDPTGEETQYF	TGTGCCACCAGTGACCCTACAGGGGAAGAGACCCAGTACTTC
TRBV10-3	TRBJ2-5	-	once	CAISLRGETQYF	TGTGCCATCAGCCTAAGGGGGGAGACCCAGTACTTC
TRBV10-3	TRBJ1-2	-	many	CAISEPPQGSYGYTF	TGTGCCATCAGTGAGCCCCCCCAGGGTAGCTATGGCTACACCTTC
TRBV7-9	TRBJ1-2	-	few	CASSLPLRGNYGYTF	TGTGCCAGCAGCTTACCCCTCCGTGGGAACTATGGCTACACCTTC
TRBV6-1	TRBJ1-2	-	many	CASRGLQVGGGNNYGYTF	TGTGCCAGCAGGGGGCTACAGGTCGGCGGTGGGAACAACTATGGCTACACCTTC
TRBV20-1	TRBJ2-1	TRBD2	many	CSAGPRGGPYNEQFF	TGCAGTGCTGGTCCTCGCGGGGGGCCTTACAATGAGCAGTTCTTC
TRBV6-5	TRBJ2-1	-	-	CASSYNLQGEQFF	TGTGCCAGCAGTTACAACCTCCAGGGTGAGCAGTTCTTC
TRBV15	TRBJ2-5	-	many	CATSRDYRVRQETQYF	TGTGCCACCAGCAGAGATTACAGGGTCAGGCAAGAGACCCAGTACTTC
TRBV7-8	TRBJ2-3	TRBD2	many	CASSLLAGGSADTQYF	TGTGCCAGCAGCCTATTAGCGGGAGGGTCTGCAGATACGCAGTATTTT
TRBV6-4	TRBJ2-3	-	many	CASSEGPGTDTQYF	TGTGCCAGCAGTGAAGGGCCCGGCACAGATACGCAGTATTTT
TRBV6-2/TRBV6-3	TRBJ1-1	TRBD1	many	CASRTGATEAFF	TGTGCCAGCAGGACAGGGGCGACTGAAGCTTTCTTT